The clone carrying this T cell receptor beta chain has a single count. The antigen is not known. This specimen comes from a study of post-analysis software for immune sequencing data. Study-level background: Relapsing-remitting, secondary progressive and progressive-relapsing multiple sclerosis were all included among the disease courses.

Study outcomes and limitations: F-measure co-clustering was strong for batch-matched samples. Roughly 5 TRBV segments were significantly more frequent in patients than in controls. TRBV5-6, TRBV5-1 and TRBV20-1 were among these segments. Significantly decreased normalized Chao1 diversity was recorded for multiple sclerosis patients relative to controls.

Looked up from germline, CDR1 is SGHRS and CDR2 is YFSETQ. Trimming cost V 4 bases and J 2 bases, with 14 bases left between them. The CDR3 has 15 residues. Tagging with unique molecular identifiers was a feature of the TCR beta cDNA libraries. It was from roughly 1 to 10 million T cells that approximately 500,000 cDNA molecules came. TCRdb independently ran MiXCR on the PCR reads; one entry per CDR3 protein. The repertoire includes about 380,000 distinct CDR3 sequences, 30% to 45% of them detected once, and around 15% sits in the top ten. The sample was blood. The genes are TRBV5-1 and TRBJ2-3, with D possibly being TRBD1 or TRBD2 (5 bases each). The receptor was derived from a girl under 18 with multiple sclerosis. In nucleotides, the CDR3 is TGCGCCAGCAGCATCCGGGACCGAATCACAGATACGCAGTATTTT. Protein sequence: CASSIRDRITDTQYF.